These T cell receptor beta chains were read from a single sample in a study of tumor-infiltrating lymphocytes in primary liver carcinoma. MiXCR, applied by TCRdb to the multiplex PCR reads, yields one record per CDR3 protein. The sample lists almost 45,000 distinct CDR3 sequences, roughly 73% occurring once. Sequenced input: tumor-adjacent normal liver tissue. The receptor source for this set is a woman between 25 and 40 years old with primary liver carcinoma and hepatitis B virus infection. Both conserved end residues are part of each CDR3. A D gene is named only where the DNA matches it firmly. The size field is filled for only some rows; it gives once, few, many or a size class.

v_call	j_call	d_call	clone_size	cdr3_nt	cdr3_aa
TRBV4-3	TRBJ2-6	NA	NA	TGCGCCAGCAGACGGGACATGGGGGCCAACGTCCTAACTTTC	CASRRDMGANVLTF
TRBV10-3	TRBJ2-1	NA	NA	TGTGCCATCAGTGACGTTAGTGGGATAGATGAGCATTTCTTT	CAISDVSGIDEHFF
TRBV11-2	TRBJ2-1	TRBD1	NA	TGTGCCAACAGCGGACAGGGTGGCGCGTACAATGAGCAGTTCTTC	CANSGQGGAYNEQFF
TRBV4-2	TRBJ2-7	TRBD2	NA	TGTGCCAGCGGTAGTAGACTAGCGGAGTCTTACGAGCAGTACTTC	CASGSRLAESYEQYF
TRBV6-2/TRBV6-3	TRBJ2-1	TRBD2	NA	TGTGTCAGCAGTTACACTAGCGTGGCCTCCTACAATGAGCAGTTCTTC	CVSSYTSVASYNEQFF
TRBV2	TRBJ1-4	NA	many	TGTGCCAGCAGTGAAGGGGGCCCTGGCGAAAAACTGTTTTTT	CASSEGGPGEKLFF
TRBV6-1	TRBJ2-7	NA	NA	TGTGCTAGGAGCCAATCAGGGGGGTGGAGCTACGAGCAGTACTTC	CARSQSGGWSYEQYF
TRBV28	TRBJ2-7	NA	NA	TGTGCCAGCAGGGTGTTGGGGACAAGGCTTACGGCGCGTTCCTACGAGCAGTACTTC	CASRVLGTRLTARSYEQYF
TRBV11-3	TRBJ2-1	NA	NA	TGTGCCAGCAGCCCTCGAACCGAACAGTCCGCCGACGGGCAGTTCTTC	CASSPRTEQSADGQFF
TRBV6-2/TRBV6-3	TRBJ2-7	NA	NA	TGTGCCAGCAGTTCCAGCGAGACTTACGAGCAGTACTTC	CASSSSETYEQYF
TRBV11-1	TRBJ2-7	NA	NA	TGTGCCAGCAGCTTCATGGGTTACCAGTACTTC	CASSFMGYQYF
TRBV4-2	TRBJ1-1	TRBD1	NA	TGTGCCAGCAGCCAAGCAGGGGGCCGGGACGAAGTTTTCTTC	CASSQAGGRDEVFF
TRBV6-2/TRBV6-3	TRBJ2-2	TRBD1	NA	TGTGCCGCCTCGGCGACAGGGAAAAACACCGGGGAGCTGCTTTTT	CAASATGKNTGELLF
TRBV29-1	TRBJ2-1	TRBD1	NA	TGCAGCCCCTCTGAGGGGGAACAGGGGGCCGGTAATGAGAAGTTCTTC	CSPSEGEQGAGNEKFF
TRBV6-6	TRBJ2-2	NA	NA	TGTGCCAGCAGTTACCCGGAGGGGAGAACAGACACTGGGGAGCTGTTTTTT	CASSYPEGRTDTGELFF
TRBV4-1	TRBJ2-1	NA	NA	TGCGCCAGCAGCCAAGATCCGGGACGGGGTGAGAATGAGCAGTTCTTC	CASSQDPGRGENEQFF
TRBV6-2/TRBV6-3	TRBJ2-3	TRBD2	NA	TGTGCCAGCGGTTACTCGCCGCGGGAGGTCGTTGCAGATACACAGTATTTT	CASGYSPREVVADTQYF
TRBV25-1	TRBJ1-1	NA	many	TGTGCCAGCAGTGAATCGGCTATCGCTGAAGCTTTCTTT	CASSESAIAEAFF
TRBV6-2/TRBV6-3	TRBJ2-6	NA	NA	TGTGCCAGCAGGAGGGTTTCTGGGGCCAACGTTCTGACTTTC	CASRRVSGANVLTF
TRBV13	TRBJ2-1	NA	many	TGTGCCAGCAGCTTAACCGGGACGGATCACAATGAGCAGTTCTTC	CASSLTGTDHNEQFF